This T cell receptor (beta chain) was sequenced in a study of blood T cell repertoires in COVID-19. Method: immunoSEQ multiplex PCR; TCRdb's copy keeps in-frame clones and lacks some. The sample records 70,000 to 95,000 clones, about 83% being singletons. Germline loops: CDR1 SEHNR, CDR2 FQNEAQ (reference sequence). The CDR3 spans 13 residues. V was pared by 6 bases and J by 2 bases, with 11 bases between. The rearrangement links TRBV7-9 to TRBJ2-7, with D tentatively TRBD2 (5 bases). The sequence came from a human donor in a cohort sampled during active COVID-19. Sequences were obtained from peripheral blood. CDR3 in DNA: TGTGCCAGCAGGTCCGGGATAGCCTACGAGCAGTACTTC. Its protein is CASRSGIAYEQYF.